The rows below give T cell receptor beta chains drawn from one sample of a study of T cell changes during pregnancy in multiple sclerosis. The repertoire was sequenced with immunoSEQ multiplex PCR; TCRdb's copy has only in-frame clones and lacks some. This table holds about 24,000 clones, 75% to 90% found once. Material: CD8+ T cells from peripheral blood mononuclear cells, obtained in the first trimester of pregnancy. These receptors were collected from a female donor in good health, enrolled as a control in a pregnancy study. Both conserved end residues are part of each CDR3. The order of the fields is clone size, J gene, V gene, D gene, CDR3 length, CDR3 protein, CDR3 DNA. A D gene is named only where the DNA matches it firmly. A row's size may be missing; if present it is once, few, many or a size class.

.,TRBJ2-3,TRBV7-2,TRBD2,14,CASSLGLGRDTQYF,TGTGCCAGCAGCTTGGGACTAGGCAGAGATACGCAGTATTTT
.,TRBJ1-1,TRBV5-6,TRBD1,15,CASSGDREEILEAFF,TGTGCCAGCAGCGGGGACAGGGAGGAAATCCTTGAAGCTTTCTTT
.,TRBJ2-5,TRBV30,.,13,CAWSVGTQETQYF,TGTGCCTGGAGTGTGGGCACTCAAGAGACCCAGTACTTC
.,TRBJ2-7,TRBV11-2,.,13,CASSLEGSYEQYF,TGTGCCAGCAGCTTGGAGGGTTCCTACGAGCAGTACTTC
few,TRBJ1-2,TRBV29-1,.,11,CSVEQWQGYTF,TGCAGCGTTGAACAGTGGCAAGGCTACACCTTC
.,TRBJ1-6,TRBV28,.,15,CASSLFQGNNSPLHF,TGTGCCAGCAGTTTATTTCAGGGCAACAATTCACCCCTCCACTTT
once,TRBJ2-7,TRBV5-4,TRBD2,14,CASSYRGGAYEQYF,TGTGCCAGCAGCTATCGGGGGGGAGCCTACGAGCAGTACTTC
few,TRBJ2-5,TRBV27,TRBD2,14,CASSLLSGRETQYF,TGTGCCAGCAGTTTATTATCCGGGAGGGAGACCCAGTACTTC
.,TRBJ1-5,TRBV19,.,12,CASSMGFKPQHF,TGTGCCAGTAGTATGGGCTTCAAGCCCCAGCATTTT
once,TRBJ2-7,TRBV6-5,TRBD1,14,CASSLQGAHYEQYF,TGTGCCAGCAGCTTACAGGGGGCCCACTACGAGCAGTACTTC
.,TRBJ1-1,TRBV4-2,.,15,CASSQGGRMNTEAFF,TGTGCCAGCAGCCAAGGGGGGCGAATGAACACTGAAGCTTTCTTT
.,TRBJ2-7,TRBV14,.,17,CASSELPRDHPTYEQYF,TGTGCCAGCAGCGAACTCCCACGTGATCACCCCACCTACGAGCAGTACTTC
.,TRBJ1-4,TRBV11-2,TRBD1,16,CASSLWTGASGEKLFF,TGTGCCAGCAGCCTGTGGACAGGGGCGAGTGGTGAAAAACTGTTTTTT
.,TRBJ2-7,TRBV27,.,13,CASSFPGHREQYF,TGTGCCAGCAGTTTCCCCGGACATAGGGAGCAGTACTTC
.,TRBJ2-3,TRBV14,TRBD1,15,CASSHIGQVGDTQYF,TGTGCCAGCAGCCACATTGGACAGGTCGGAGATACGCAGTATTTT
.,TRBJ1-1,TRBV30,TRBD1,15,CAWSVLDRGNTEAFF,TGTGCCTGGAGTGTACTCGACAGGGGTAACACTGAAGCTTTCTTT
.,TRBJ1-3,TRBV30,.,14,CAWSVTREGDTIYF,TGTGCCTGGAGTGTCACAAGGGAGGGAGACACCATATATTTT
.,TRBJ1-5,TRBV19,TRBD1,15,CASSILDRGHQPQHF,TGTGCCAGTAGTATCCTGGACAGGGGGCATCAGCCCCAGCATTTT
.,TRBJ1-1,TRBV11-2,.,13,CASSLILNTEAFF,TGTGCCAGCAGCTTAATCTTGAACACTGAAGCTTTCTTT
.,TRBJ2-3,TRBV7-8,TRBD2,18,CASSWRLAGGPSTDTQYF,TGTGCCAGCAGCTGGAGACTAGCGGGGGGCCCTAGCACAGATACGCAGTATTTT
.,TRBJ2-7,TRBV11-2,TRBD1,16,CASSSPGTGYFYEQYF,TGTGCCAGCAGCTCCCCAGGGACAGGTTACTTCTACGAGCAGTACTTC
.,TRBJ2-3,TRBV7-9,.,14,CASLGDSSTDTQYF,TGTGCCAGCCTTGGTGACTCCAGCACAGATACGCAGTATTTT
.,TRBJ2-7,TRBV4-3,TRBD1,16,CASSQDIGTGIYEQYF,TGCGCCAGCAGCCAAGATATCGGGACAGGGATCTACGAGCAGTACTTC
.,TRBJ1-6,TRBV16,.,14,CASSQSQGPVALHF,TGTGCCAGCAGCCAATCTCAGGGCCCTGTGGCCCTCCACTTT
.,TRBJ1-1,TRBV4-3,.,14,CASSQGVFKTEAFF,TGCGCCAGCAGCCAAGGAGTGTTTAAGACTGAAGCTTTCTTT
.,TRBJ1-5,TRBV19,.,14,CASSIEGRWQPQHF,TGTGCCAGTAGTATCGAAGGGAGATGGCAGCCCCAGCATTTT
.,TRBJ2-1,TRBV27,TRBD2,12,CASSLSGGEQFF,TGTGCCAGCAGCCTCTCGGGGGGTGAGCAGTTCTTC
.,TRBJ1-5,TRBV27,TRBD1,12,CASSNRGQPQHF,TGTGCCAGCAGTAACAGGGGACAGCCCCAGCATTTT
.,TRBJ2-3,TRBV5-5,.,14,CASGTGGGTDTQYF,TGTGCCAGCGGAACAGGGGGGGGCACAGATACGCAGTATTTT
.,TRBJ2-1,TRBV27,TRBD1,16,CASSLSGRGNYNEQFF,TGTGCCAGCAGTTTATCAGGCAGGGGGAACTACAATGAGCAGTTCTTC
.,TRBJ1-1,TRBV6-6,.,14,CASSYSGGDTEAFF,TGTGCCAGCAGTTACTCAGGGGGGGACACTGAAGCTTTCTTT
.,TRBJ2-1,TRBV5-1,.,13,CASSSDSYNEQFF,TGCGCCAGCAGTTCTGACAGTTACAATGAGCAGTTCTTC
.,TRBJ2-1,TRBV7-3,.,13,CASSLQQANGQFF,TGTGCCAGCAGCTTACAACAGGCCAATGGGCAGTTCTTC
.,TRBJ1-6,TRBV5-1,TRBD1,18,CASSFPGTGGGYNSPLHF,TGCGCCAGCAGCTTCCCCGGGACAGGGGGAGGATATAATTCACCCCTCCACTTT
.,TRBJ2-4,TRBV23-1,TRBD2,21,CASSQVDGYGTMGLAKNIQYF,TGCGCCAGCAGTCAAGTTGATGGATACGGGACTATGGGGTTAGCCAAAAACATTCAGTACTTC
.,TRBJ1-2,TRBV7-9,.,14,CASSLAGDYYGYTF,TGTGCCAGCAGCTTAGCAGGGGATTACTATGGCTACACCTTC
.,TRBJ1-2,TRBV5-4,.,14,CASSLEENRPSYTF,TGTGCCAGCAGCTTGGAAGAGAACCGACCTAGCTATACCTTC
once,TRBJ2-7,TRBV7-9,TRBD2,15,CASSDPEPGGLEQYF,TGTGCCAGCAGCGACCCCGAGCCGGGGGGGCTGGAGCAGTACTTC
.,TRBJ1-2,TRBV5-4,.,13,CASTAGANYGYTF,TGTGCCAGCACCGCCGGTGCTAACTATGGCTACACCTTC